These 27 T cell receptor beta chains share one sample of origin, sequenced in a study of beta chain features in type 1 diabetes. Expressed TCRB transcripts were sequenced because the isolated RNA had all been reverse transcribed beforehand. The assay was immunoSEQ multiplex PCR, and TCRdb's table has in-frame clones only and misses some. The sample lists around 500,000 clones, about an eighth occurring once. The sequenced sample consisted of naive CD4+ T cells from blood. These receptors all come from a woman under 30 in good health.

This clone was counted between two and nine times. This chain joins TRBV4-1 and TRBJ1-2, with TRBD1 as a possible D gene (6 bases). The CDR3 is made up of 15 amino acids. Trimming left V 7 bases short and J 6 bases short, with 21 bases between. CDR1 and CDR2 (germline): MGHRA, YSYEKL. The CDR3 here is CASNAPRRGGDGYTF. The CDR3 DNA reads TGCGCCAGCAACGCTCCTAGACGAGGGGGAGATGGCTACACCTTC.

This clone has more than one count but fewer than ten. The V and J genes are TRBV6-5 and TRBJ2-1; TRBD2 matches 8 bases. Germline V gives CDR1 MNHEY, CDR2 SVGAGI. V shed 4 bases and J 3 bases; nucleotides not matched to a gene: 5. CDR3 length equals 15 residues. The CDR3 here is CASSSAGGLYNEQFF. CDR3 bases: TGTGCCAGCAGTTCCGCGGGAGGACTCTACAATGAGCAGTTCTTC.

The gene calls are TRBV4-1 and TRBJ1-6, with D possibly matching TRBD1 (6 bases). Trimming cost V 2 bases and J 7 bases, with 15 bases left between them. CDR1 and CDR2 (germline): MGHRA, YSYEKL. CDR3 length equals 16 residues. The CDR3 DNA follows: TGCGCCAGCAGCCAACAGGGACACAAAGGAAATTCACCCCTCCACTTT. Its protein is CASSQQGHKGNSPLHF.

For the CDR3, the DNA is TGTGCCAGCAGCTTGGCGTCAGGGACGCAGTATTTT. Protein product: CASSLASGTQYF. The chain uses TRBV5-6 and TRBJ2-3, with D perhaps matching TRBD1 (5 bases). Trimming pared 0 bases from V and 9 bases from J, leaving 8 bases between. This CDR3 comprises 12 residues. The V gene's germline CDR1 is SGHDT and CDR2 YYEEEE.

In this sample, this clone turned up a few times. This chain joins TRBV7-2 and TRBJ1-5, with unresolved D. The CDR3 is 12 residues long. The germline gives CDR1 SGHTA, CDR2 FQGNSA. Trimming shortened V by 2 bases and J by 7 bases, and 6 bases separated the two germline ends. As DNA, the CDR3 is TGTGCCAGCAGCTTATCGTCCCAGCCCCAGCATTTT. Translation: CASSLSSQPQHF.

Ten or more counts support this clone. The chain joins TRBV30 to TRBJ2-5; no definite D call. V lost 1 base, J lost 0 bases, and 9 bases lay in between. Germline CDR1 and CDR2: GTSNPN and SVGIG (reference sequence). The length of the CDR3 is 14 residues. The CDR3 DNA sequence: TGTGCCTGGAGTGCCGGCTCGTACCAAGAGACCCAGTACTTC. Amino acids: CAWSAGSYQETQYF.

Only a few counts were recorded for this clone. This rearrangement joins TRBV6-6 to TRBJ2-7; 10 bases align to TRBD2. Trimming cost V 5 bases and J 6 bases; bases outside gene matches: 4. The CDR3 consists of 13 residues. Germline V CDR1 and CDR2: MNHNY, SVGAGI (reference sequence). This CDR3 reads CASSPGTSAEQYF. CDR3 in DNA: TGTGCCAGCAGTCCTGGGACTAGCGCCGAGCAGTACTTC.

Points on this clone: Other nucleotide sequences from this sample produce the same CDR3. The chain employs TRBV18 and TRBJ2-3; D not certain. CDR1 and CDR2 from the germline V gene are KGHSH and LQKENI. The ends were cut back, 2 bases at V and 1 base at J, with 4 bases in the middle. The CDR3 loop spans 13 amino acids. CDR3 in DNA: TGTGCCAGCTCACCAAGGGGCACAGATACGCAGTATTTT. As protein: CASSPRGTDTQYF.

Regarding this clone: This sample also contains other DNA sequences that code for the same CDR3. The chain has TRBV5-6 and TRBJ2-5; D remains unclear. Germline CDR1 and CDR2: SGHDT and YYEEEE. Trimming removed 0 bases from V and 3 bases from J, with 6 bases in between. The CDR3 is made up of 13 amino acids. The CDR3 nucleotides read TGTGCCAGCAGCTTGGGAAGGGAAGAGACCCAGTACTTC. It encodes CASSLGREETQYF.

In the case of this clone: A junction boundary mismatches the germline segment, possibly from a read error. The V and J genes are TRBV7-8 and TRBJ1-1; TRBD1 might be the D (5 bases). The CDR3 is made up of 14 amino acids. CDR1 and CDR2 from the germline V gene are SGHVS and FQNEAQ. The CDR3: CASSYYGTPTAAFF. The CDR3 DNA is TGTGCCAGCAGCTATTACGGGACCCCCACTGCAGCTTTCTTT.

The chain couples TRBV5-1 to TRBJ2-3; either TRBD1 or TRBD2 may supply D (5 bases each). Germline lookup yields CDR1 SGHRS and CDR2 YFSETQ. V dropped 1 base and J dropped 4 bases, with 16 bases sitting between them. There are 16 residues in the CDR3. The chain's CDR3 is CASSLPGLARADTQYF. DNA for the CDR3: TGCGCCAGCAGCTTGCCGGGGCTAGCTCGCGCAGATACGCAGTATTTT.

This clone was counted only a few times. The genes are TRBV5-1 and TRBJ2-3; D call uncertain. Per germline, CDR1 SGHRS and CDR2 YFSETQ. CDR3 length equals 14 residues. Trimming pared 2 bases from V and 2 bases from J, leaving 9 bases between. CDR3 bases: TGCGCCAGCAGCTTTGTGCAGTCCACAGATACGCAGTATTTT. It yields the protein CASSFVQSTDTQYF.

The chain uses TRBV7-2 and TRBJ1-2; D gene ambiguous. Trimming stripped 2 bases from V and 6 bases from J, with 16 bases between. Germline assignment: CDR1 SGHTA and CDR2 FQGNSA. This CDR3 spans 15 amino acids. Here the CDR3 reads CASSLRPLQWDGYTF. In nucleotides, the CDR3 is TGTGCCAGCAGCTTAAGACCTCTTCAGTGGGATGGCTACACCTTC.

This clone was seen more than once but under ten times. The chain has TRBV27 and TRBJ2-5, with D perhaps TRBD1 or TRBD2 (7 bases each). CDR1 is MNHEY and CDR2 is SMNVEV in the germline V gene (reference sequence). This CDR3 spans 14 amino acids. V was shortened by 4 bases and J by 2 bases, with 11 bases between the two germline ends. CDR3 nucleotide sequence: TGTGCCAGCAGTTCCAGGGGGGGACAAGAGACCCAGTACTTC. This gives the protein CASSSRGGQETQYF.

This chain links TRBV18 with TRBJ2-3, with D possibly matching TRBD1 (6 bases). Germline CDR1 KGHSH, CDR2 LQKENI. The V end was cut by 6 bases, the J end by 2 bases, with 12 bases between. The CDR3 covers 14 residues. The chain's CDR3 is CASSGQQVTDTQYF. The CDR3 DNA follows: TGTGCCAGCTCCGGACAGCAAGTCACAGATACGCAGTATTTT. The variable domain in full, with the rest retrieved from reference TRBV18 and TRBJ2-3, is NAGVMQNPRHLVRRRGQEARLRCSPMKGHSHVYWYRQLPEEGLKFMVYLQKENIIDESGMPKERFSAEFPKEGPSILRIQQVVRGDSAAYFCASSGQQVTDTQYFGPGTRLTVL.

The table lists this clone with a few counts. The chain links TRBV10-3 to TRBJ1-6; D is perhaps TRBD1 (6 bases). This CDR3 has 14 residues. Germline CDR1 and CDR2: ENHRY and SYGVKD. The V gene lost 1 base and the J gene lost 9 bases, with 10 bases spanning the gap. CDR3 amino acids: CAISEWGAGSPLHF. The CDR3 coding sequence is TGTGCCATCAGTGAGTGGGGGGCCGGTTCACCCCTCCACTTT.

This clone was seen more than once but under ten times. This chain joins TRBV4-3 and TRBJ2-6, with D perhaps given as TRBD1 or TRBD2 (5 bases each). Trimming removed 2 bases at V and 0 bases at J, with 17 bases between. The CDR3 spans 19 residues. Per germline, CDR1 LGHNA and CDR2 YSLEER. CDR3: CASSQRDGKVSSGANVLTF. The DNA of the CDR3 is TGCGCCAGCAGCCAACGGGACGGCAAGGTTAGCTCTGGGGCCAACGTCCTGACTTTC.

Only a few counts were recorded for this clone. V and J are TRBV4-2 and TRBJ1-2; D gene uncertain. Germline V gives CDR1 LGHNA, CDR2 YNFKEQ. The CDR3 is 13 residues long. V dropped 0 bases and J dropped 2 bases, with 4 bases sitting between them. The CDR3 region has the DNA TGTGCCAGCAGCCAAGAGGGGAACTATGGCTACACCTTC. It translates to CASSQEGNYGYTF.

This clone was counted between two and nine times. V is TRBV23-1 and J is TRBJ2-2; 12 bases align to TRBD1. Being an ORF, TRBV23-1 has a function that is uncertain. This CDR3 is 17 amino acids long. V lost 3 bases and J lost 8; bases outside the gene matches: 10. CDR3 protein: CASSQPRDRGPVGELFF. The CDR3 DNA sequence: TGCGCCAGCAGTCAGCCCCGGGACAGGGGGCCGGTGGGGGAGCTGTTTTTT.

V gene TRBV27 combines with J gene TRBJ1-1; TRBD1 matches 7 bases. Per germline, CDR1 MNHEY and CDR2 SMNVEV (reference sequence). The J segment lost 6 bases and the V segment lost 6 bases, leaving 4 bases of the junction unmatched. The CDR3 runs to 12 residues. CDR3 in amino acids: CASRETGAEAFF. The CDR3, as DNA: TGTGCCAGCAGAGAAACAGGGGCTGAAGCTTTCTTT.

The genes are TRBV13 and TRBJ1-2; D is unresolved. The V end lost 4 bases, the J end lost 6 bases, and 15 bases lay between the germline ends. Germline CDR1 is PRHDT and CDR2 is FYEKMQ (reference sequence). The CDR3 has 14 amino acids. CDR3 DNA sequence: TGTGCCAGCAGCTCAACCCCCGGCGGGGATGGCTACACCTTC. Translated, it gives CASSSTPGGDGYTF.

The CDR3 bases are TGTGCCTGGACTCTGCGGTGGCCCTCAGAGACCCAGTACTTC. Residues: CAWTLRWPSETQYF. The gene calls are TRBV30 and TRBJ2-5; D remains ambiguous. V lost 4 bases, J lost 4 bases, and 16 bases lay in between. This CDR3 has 14 residues. Germline values: CDR1 GTSNPN, CDR2 SVGIG (reference sequence).

The chain uses TRBV27 and TRBJ2-1; 7 nucleotides line up with TRBD1. Germline V gives CDR1 MNHEY, CDR2 SMNVEV (reference sequence). There are 15 residues in the CDR3. Germline trimming cut 7 bases from V and 7 bases from J; bases unmatched to any gene: 13. The CDR3 loop is CASNLQGEIGNEQFF. As DNA, the CDR3 is TGTGCCAGCAACCTGCAGGGGGAAATCGGGAATGAGCAGTTCTTC.

This clone was observed a few times. This same CDR3 is encoded by further DNA sequences in the sample. The genes are TRBV29-1 and TRBJ2-1, with TRBD1 identical over 8 bases. From germline, CDR1 is SQVTM and CDR2 ANQGSEA. The CDR3 sequence is 13 residues long. V lost 4 bases and J lost 9; bases outside the gene matches: 8. The CDR3 bases are TGCAGCGTTGGTTCCCAGGGGGCACTTGAGCAGTTCTTC. Its translation is CSVGSQGALEQFF.

The chain is built from TRBV7-6 and TRBJ2-1; 8 nucleotides line up with TRBD2. Germline CDR1 SGHVS, CDR2 FNYEAQ. J gave up 4 bases and V 2 bases, and 1 base lay outside the gene matches. CDR3 size: 14 residues. CDR3 sequence: CASSLQREYNEQFF. In nucleotides, the CDR3 is TGTGCCAGCAGCTTACAGCGGGAGTACAATGAGCAGTTCTTC.

V is TRBV4-3 and J is TRBJ1-1, with no clear D. The CDR3 covers 13 residues. V lost 4 bases and J lost 1, with 7 bases in between. CDR1 and CDR2 (germline): LGHNA, YSLEER. CDR3 bases: TGCGCCAGCAGCCTAGAGGGGAACACTGAAGCTTTCTTT. It translates to CASSLEGNTEAFF.

The chain has TRBV7-2 and TRBJ2-7, with TRBD2 matching 10 bases. Trimming removed 5 bases from V and 2 bases from J; junction bases left unmatched: 6. This CDR3 contains 15 residues. In germline, CDR1 is SGHTA, CDR2 FQGNSA. In DNA form, the CDR3 reads TGTGCCAGCAGCACGCGGACTAGCGGAACCTACGAGCAGTACTTC. Protein: CASSTRTSGTYEQYF.